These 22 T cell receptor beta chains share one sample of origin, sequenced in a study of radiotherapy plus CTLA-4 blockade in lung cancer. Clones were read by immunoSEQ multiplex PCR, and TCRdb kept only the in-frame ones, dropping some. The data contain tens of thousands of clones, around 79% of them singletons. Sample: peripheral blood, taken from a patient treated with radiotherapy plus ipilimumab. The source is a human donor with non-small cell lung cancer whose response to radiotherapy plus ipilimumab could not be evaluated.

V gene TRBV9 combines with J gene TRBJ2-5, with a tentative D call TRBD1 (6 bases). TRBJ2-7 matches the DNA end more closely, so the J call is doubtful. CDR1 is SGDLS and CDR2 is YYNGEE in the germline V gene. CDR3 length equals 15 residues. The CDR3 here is CASSVGGQGFNEQYF. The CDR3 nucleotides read TGTGCCAGCAGCGTAGGGGGTCAGGGGTTCAACGAGCAGTACTTC.

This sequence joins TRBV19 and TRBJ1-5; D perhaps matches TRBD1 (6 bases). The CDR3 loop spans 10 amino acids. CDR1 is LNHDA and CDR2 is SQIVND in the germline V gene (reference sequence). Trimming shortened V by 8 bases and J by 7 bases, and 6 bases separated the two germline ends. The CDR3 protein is CASGGQPQHF. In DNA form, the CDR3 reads TGTGCCAGTGGGGGCCAGCCCCAGCATTTT.

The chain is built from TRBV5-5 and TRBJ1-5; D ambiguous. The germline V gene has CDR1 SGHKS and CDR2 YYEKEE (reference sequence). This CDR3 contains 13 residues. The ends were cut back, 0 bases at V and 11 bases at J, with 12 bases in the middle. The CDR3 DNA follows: TGTGCCAGCAGCTTGGAACTGTCTTTGACCCAGCATTTT. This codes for CASSLELSLTQHF.

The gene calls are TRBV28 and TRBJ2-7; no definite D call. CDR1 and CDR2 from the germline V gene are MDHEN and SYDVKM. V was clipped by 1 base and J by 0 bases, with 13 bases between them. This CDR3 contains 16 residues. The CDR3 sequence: CASSLYSTEYSYEQYF. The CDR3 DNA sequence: TGTGCCAGCAGTTTATATAGTACAGAATACTCCTACGAGCAGTACTTC.

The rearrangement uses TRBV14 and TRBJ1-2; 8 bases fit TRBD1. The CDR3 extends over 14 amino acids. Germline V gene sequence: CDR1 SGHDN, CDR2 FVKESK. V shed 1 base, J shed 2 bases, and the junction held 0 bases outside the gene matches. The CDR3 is CASSQGQGNYGYTF. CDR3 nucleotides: TGTGCCAGCAGCCAAGGACAGGGGAACTATGGCTACACCTTC.

CDR3 amino acids: CASSTRETEAFF. The DNA of the CDR3 is TGTGCCAGCAGCACCAGGGAAACTGAAGCTTTCTTT. The chain carries TRBV7-2 and TRBJ1-1; D might be TRBD1 (5 bases). Deletions cut 5 bases from V and 5 bases from J, with 9 bases between. CDR3 length: 12 amino acids. Germline lookup yields CDR1 SGHTA and CDR2 FQGNSA.

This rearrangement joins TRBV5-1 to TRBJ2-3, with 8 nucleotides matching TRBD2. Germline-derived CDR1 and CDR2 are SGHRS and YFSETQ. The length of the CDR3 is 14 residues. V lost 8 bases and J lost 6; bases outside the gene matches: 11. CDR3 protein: CASTPAGVPDTQYF. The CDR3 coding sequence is TGCGCCAGTACCCCAGCGGGGGTCCCCGATACGCAGTATTTT.

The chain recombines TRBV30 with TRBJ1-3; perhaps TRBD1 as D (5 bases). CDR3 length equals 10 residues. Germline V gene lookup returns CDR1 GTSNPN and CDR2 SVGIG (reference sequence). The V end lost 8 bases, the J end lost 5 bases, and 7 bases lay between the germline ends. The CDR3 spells CAGGRNTIYF. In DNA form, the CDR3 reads TGTGCCGGGGGGAGAAACACCATATATTTT.

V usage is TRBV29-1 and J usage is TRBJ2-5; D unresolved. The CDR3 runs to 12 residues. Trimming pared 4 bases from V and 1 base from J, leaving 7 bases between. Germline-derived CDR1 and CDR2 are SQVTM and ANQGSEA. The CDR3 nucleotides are TGCAGCGTTGGGGCAGCCCAAGAGACCCAGTACTTC. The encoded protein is CSVGAAQETQYF. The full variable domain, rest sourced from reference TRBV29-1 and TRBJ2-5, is SAVISQKPSRDICQRGTSLTIQCQVDSQVTMMFWYRQQPGQSLTLIATANQGSEATYESGFVIDKFPISRPNLTFSTLTVSNMSPEDSSIYLCSVGAAQETQYFGPGTRLLVL.

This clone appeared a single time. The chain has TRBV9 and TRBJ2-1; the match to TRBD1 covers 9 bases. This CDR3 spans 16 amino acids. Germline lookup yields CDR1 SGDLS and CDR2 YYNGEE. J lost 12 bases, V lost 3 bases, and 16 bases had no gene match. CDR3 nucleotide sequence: TGTGCCAGCAGCGCCGGACTCGGGACAGGGCTTAAGGTGCAGTTCTTC. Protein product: CASSAGLGTGLKVQFF.

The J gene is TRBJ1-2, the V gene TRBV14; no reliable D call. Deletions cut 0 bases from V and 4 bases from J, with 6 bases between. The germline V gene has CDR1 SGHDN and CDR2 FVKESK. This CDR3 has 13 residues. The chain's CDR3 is CASSQDLSYGYTF. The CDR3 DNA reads TGTGCCAGCAGCCAAGATCTCAGCTATGGCTACACCTTC.

The CDR3 DNA reads TGTGCCAGCTCACCACAGGGACTCGACACCGGGGAGCTGTTTTTT. Protein: CASSPQGLDTGELFF. J is TRBJ2-2 and V is TRBV18, with D possibly matching TRBD2 (6 bases). Trimming pared 1 base from V and 3 bases from J, leaving 9 bases between. Germline loops: CDR1 KGHSH, CDR2 LQKENI. The length of the CDR3 is 15 residues.

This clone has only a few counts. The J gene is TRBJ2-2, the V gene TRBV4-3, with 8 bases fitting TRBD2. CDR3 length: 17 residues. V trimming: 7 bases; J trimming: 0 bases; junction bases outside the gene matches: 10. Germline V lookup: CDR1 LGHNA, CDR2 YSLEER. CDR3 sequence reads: CASTAQGGRSNTGELFF. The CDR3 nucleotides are TGCGCCAGCACGGCCCAGGGCGGGAGGTCGAACACCGGGGAGCTGTTTTTT.

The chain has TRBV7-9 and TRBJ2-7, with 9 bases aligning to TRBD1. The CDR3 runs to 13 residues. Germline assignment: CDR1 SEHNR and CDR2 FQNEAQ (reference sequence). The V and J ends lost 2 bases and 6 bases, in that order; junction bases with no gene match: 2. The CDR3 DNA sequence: TGTGCCAGCAGCTTATCGGGACAGGGCGAGCAGTACTTC. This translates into CASSLSGQGEQYF.

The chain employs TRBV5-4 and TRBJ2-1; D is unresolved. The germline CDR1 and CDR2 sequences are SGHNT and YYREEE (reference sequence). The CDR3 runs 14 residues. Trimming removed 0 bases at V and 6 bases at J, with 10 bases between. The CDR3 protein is CASSLDARSNEQFF. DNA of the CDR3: TGTGCCAGCAGCTTGGACGCGCGATCCAATGAGCAGTTCTTC.

The CDR3 spells CASSLMFRGNTEAFF. The CDR3 bases are TGCGCCAGCAGCTTGATGTTCAGGGGGAACACTGAAGCTTTCTTT. The gene calls are TRBV5-1 and TRBJ1-1, with D possibly TRBD1 on 6 matching bases. Trimming pared 1 base from V and 1 base from J, leaving 11 bases between. The CDR3 extends over 15 amino acids. Per the germline V gene, CDR1 is SGHRS and CDR2 is YFSETQ.

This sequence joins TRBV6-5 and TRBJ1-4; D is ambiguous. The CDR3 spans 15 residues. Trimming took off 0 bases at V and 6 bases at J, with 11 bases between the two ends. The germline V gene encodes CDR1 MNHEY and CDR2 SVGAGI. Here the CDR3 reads CASSYSRPGDEKLFF. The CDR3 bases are TGTGCCAGCAGTTACTCGAGGCCCGGCGATGAAAAACTGTTTTTT.

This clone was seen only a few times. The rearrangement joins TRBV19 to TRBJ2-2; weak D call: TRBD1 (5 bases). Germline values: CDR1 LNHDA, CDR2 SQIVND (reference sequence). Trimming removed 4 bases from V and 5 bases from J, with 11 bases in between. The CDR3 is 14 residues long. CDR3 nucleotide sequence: TGTGCCAGTAGTAAACCGCAGGGAACCGGGGAGCTGTTTTTT. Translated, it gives CASSKPQGTGELFF.

CDR3 in amino acids: CASALPRKGVRNSPLHF. The CDR3 coding sequence is TGTGCCAGCGCCCTCCCCAGGAAAGGGGTCAGGAATTCACCCCTCCACTTT. The chain has TRBV21-1 and TRBJ1-6; the table assigns TRBD1, which was not confirmed against the DNA. TRBV21-1 corresponds to a pseudogene. The CDR3 sequence is 17 residues long.

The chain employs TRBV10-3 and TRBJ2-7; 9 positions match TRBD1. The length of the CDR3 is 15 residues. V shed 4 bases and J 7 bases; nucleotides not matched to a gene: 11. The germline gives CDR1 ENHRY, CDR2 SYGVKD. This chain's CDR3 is CAISAPGTGYLEQYF. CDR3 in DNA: TGTGCCATCAGTGCCCCTGGGACAGGGTACTTGGAGCAGTACTTC.

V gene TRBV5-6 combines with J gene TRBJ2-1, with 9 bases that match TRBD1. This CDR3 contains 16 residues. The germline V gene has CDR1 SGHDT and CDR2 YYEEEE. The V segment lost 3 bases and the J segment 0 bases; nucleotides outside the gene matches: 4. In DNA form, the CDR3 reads TGTGCCAGCAGCTACGGGACAGGGAGCTCCTACAATGAGCAGTTCTTC. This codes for CASSYGTGSSYNEQFF.

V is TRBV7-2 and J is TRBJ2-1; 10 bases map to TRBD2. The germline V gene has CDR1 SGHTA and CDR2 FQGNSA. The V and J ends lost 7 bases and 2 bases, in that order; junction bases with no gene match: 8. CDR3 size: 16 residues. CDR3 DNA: TGTGCCAGCACCCCTGTGGGGACTAGCGCCTACAATGAGCAGTTCTTC. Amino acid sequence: CASTPVGTSAYNEQFF.